The following is a T cell receptor (beta chain) sequence with its context. As yet, its antigen is unknown. A much larger clone differs from this one at a single base, so this may be a read error. The data were taken from a study of CD8 T cells in ankylosing spondylitis. Making use of molecular barcodes, quantitative 5'-RACE generated TCR beta libraries. Each CDR3 protein gets one entry after TCRdb re-called the 5' RACE reads with MiXCR. The sample consists of 150,000 to 200,000 distinct CDR3 sequences, 9.5% to 13% of them appearing once. Germline V CDR1 and CDR2: ENHRY, SYGVKD. The CDR3 is 15 residues long. Whole-study findings and limits: Made up of several highly homologous variants, a TCR beta motif appeared characteristic of ankylosing spondylitis blood. Researchers reportedly found disease-linked clones significantly enriched in matched ankylosing spondylitis synovial fluid. Disease-linked clones had a CD8+ phenotype and relatively low frequency in peripheral blood.

The source material was blood, either unsorted or a sorted T cell fraction (not recorded which). V and J are TRBV10-3 and TRBJ2-3; TRBD2 is a possible D gene (6 bases). The clonotype comes from a male donor with ankylosing spondylitis or in good health (not recorded which). The CDR3 is CAISGTPRGTDAQYF. The CDR3 bases are TGTGCCATCAGTGGAACGCCGCGGGGCACAGATGCGCAGTATTTT.